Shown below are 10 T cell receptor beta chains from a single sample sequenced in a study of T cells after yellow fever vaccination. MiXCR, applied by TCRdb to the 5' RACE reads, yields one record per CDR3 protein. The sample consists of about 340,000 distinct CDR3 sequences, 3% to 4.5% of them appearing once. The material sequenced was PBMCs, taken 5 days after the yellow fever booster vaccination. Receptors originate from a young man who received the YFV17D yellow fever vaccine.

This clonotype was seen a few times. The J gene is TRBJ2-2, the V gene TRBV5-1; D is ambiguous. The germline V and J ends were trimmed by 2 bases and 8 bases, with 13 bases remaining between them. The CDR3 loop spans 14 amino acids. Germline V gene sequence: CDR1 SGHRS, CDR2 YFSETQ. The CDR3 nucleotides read TGCGCCAGCAGCTTCCTCGAGACCTCAGGGGAGCTGTTTTTT. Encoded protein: CASSFLETSGELFF.

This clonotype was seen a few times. The DNA for the CDR3 is TGTGCCAGCAGCCAACCGGGTTCAGTCAAAGAGACCCAGTACTTC. Translating gives CASSQPGSVKETQYF. V and J are TRBV6-5 and TRBJ2-5; D ambiguous. The CDR3 extends over 15 amino acids. V lost 6 bases to trimming and J lost 3 bases, with 17 bases between them. The V gene's germline CDR1 is MNHEY and CDR2 SVGAGI.

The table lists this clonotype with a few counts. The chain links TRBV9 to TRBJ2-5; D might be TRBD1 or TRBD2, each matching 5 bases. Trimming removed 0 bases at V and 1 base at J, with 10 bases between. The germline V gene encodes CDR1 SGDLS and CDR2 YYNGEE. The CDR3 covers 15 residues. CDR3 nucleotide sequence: TGTGCCAGCAGCGTAGGGTCCGGGACCCAAGAGACCCAGTACTTC. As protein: CASSVGSGTQETQYF.

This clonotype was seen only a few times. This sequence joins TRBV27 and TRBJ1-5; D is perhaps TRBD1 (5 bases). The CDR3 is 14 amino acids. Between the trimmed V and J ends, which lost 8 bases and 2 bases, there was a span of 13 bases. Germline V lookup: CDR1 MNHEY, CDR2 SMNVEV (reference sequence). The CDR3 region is CASGGVFGNQPQHF. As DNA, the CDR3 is TGTGCCAGCGGAGGGGTTTTCGGCAATCAGCCCCAGCATTTT.

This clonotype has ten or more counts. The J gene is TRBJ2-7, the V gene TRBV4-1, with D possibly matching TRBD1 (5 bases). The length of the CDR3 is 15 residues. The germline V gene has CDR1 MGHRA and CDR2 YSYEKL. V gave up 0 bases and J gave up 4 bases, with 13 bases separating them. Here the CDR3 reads CASSQERGGLYEQYF. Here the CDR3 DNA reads TGCGCCAGCAGCCAAGAAAGGGGCGGATTATACGAGCAGTACTTC.

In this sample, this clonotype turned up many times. The CDR3 is CASSLEPGANTEAFF. The CDR3 nucleotides read TGTGCCAGCAGTTTAGAACCGGGGGCGAACACTGAAGCTTTCTTT. The chain links TRBV12-3 or TRBV12-4 to TRBJ1-1; D is possibly TRBD1 (6 bases). V dropped 1 base and J dropped 1 base, with 10 bases sitting between them. The CDR3 covers 15 residues.

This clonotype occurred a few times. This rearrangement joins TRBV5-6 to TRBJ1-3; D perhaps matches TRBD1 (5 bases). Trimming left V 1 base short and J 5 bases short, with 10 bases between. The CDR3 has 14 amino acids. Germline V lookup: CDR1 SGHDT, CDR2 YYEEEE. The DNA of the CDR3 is TGTGCCAGCAGCTTGTTGTCGGACAGAAACACCATATATTTT. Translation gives CASSLLSDRNTIYF.

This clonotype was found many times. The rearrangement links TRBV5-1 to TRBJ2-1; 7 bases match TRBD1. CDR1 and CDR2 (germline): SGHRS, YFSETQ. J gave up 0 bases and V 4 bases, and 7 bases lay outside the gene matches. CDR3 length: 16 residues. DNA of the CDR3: TGCGCCAGCAGCAGGGGGCTAGTGGCCTCCTACAATGAGCAGTTCTTC. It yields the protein CASSRGLVASYNEQFF.

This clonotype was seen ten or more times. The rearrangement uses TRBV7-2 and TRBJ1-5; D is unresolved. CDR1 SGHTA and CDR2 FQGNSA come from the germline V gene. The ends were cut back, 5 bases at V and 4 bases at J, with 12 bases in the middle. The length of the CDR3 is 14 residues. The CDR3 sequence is CASSPDGANQPQHF. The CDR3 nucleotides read TGTGCCAGCAGCCCAGACGGAGCGAATCAGCCCCAGCATTTT.

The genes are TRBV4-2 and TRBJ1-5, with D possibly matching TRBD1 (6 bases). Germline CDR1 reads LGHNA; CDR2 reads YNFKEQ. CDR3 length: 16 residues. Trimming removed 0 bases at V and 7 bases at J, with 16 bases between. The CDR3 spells CASSQDLTGRYQPQHF. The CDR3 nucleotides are TGTGCCAGCAGCCAAGACTTAACAGGGAGGTACCAGCCCCAGCATTTT.